The sequence of this T cell receptor beta chain was determined in a study of cytomegalovirus exposure and HLA in healthy donors (dated by TCRdb to 2017 to 2019). Notes on the research overall: According to an earlier analysis of several hundred of the donors, about 179 million T cells yielded roughly 110 million unique TCR beta sequences and approximately 300 Gb of sequence data. Roughly 300 gigabases of sequencing data and around 87 million unique TCR sequences were included in an early release covering roughly 600 HLA-typed donors. The genetic ancestry cluster associated with self-reported Caucasian donors included 80% to 90% of the roughly 390 genotyped donors. The study aimed to test whether signatures of past pathogen exposure could be identified by cataloging public T cell receptors. Using immunosequencing, the study profiled T cell repertoires from 666 subjects and related those repertoires to cytomegalovirus serostatus. A separate validation cohort of some 130 different subjects was used in addition to the roughly 640-subject first cohort. The study combined high-throughput TCR immunosequencing, statistical association of individual TCRs with disease status, and machine learning to predict cytomegalovirus infection status. A later analysis re-analyzed previously published TCR beta repertoires from roughly 690 donors and added high-resolution HLA genotyping to study TCR occurrence patterns. Rather than using new phenotypic data, the later analysis identified candidate immune exposures from TCR beta sequences and from how often those sequences occurred across donors. An earlier analysis of nearly 600 of the donors applied high-throughput TCR beta sequencing to assess whether each TCR beta V gene segment acted as functional or pseudogenic. Alongside the repertoire data, information on donor age, sex, ethnicity and CMV serostatus was compiled. Genome-wide SNP genotypes for about 65% of the 666 donors were used in a later genetic analysis, which treated that subset as a discovery cohort. Every repertoire in the discovery cohort had been generated on one and the same sequencing platform. HLA typing covered class I and class II loci at four-digit resolution. The number of typed donors differed by locus: about 620-640 for A, B, C, DRB1 and DQB1; approximately 520 for DQA1; 606 for DPA1; and roughly 450 for DPB1. About five DR-DQ haplotypes were handled as single units for association and clustering because linkage in the cohort was strong. Among under 450 genotyped donors of the cohort, an average of about 240,000 unique TCR beta nucleotide sequences were sequenced per donor, roughly 18% of them non-productive. Broad study findings and their caveats: A later genetic analysis reported fewer N-insertions in productive TCRs among donors in an Asian-associated ancestry cluster than the roughly 690-donor mean. The earlier analysis of approximately 560 of the donors excluded 15 to 20 rarely observed V segments, including chromosome 9 orphons, because counts were too low. According to a later analysis, parvovirus B19, influenza, CMV and Epstein-Barr virus appeared linked to several top co-occurrence clusters. Across donors, most TCR sequences were observed very rarely, whereas some public TCRs were present in many individuals. In this cohort, only TCR beta chains were sequenced, and detectable features were limited by the absence of alpha or paired-chain data. A few of the identified cytomegalovirus-associated TCR beta chains were confirmed in vitro to be specific for cytomegalovirus antigens. Compared with equally common non-associated chains, HLA-associated TCR beta chains in a later analysis were more clonally expanded and had lower generation probabilities. According to a later analysis, most CMV-associated TCR beta chains appeared to be HLA-restricted, and the HLA associations seemed to be driven largely by CMV exposure. Correlated functional status among segregating V segments might be attributable to linkage disequilibrium, but an unknown experimental factor could not be ruled out. Presence/absence analyses assumed roughly uniform sequencing depth across donors, an assumption that may not hold. In a later analysis, some 18,000 TCR beta sequences were associated with specific HLA alleles at a false discovery rate of 0.05. Because some donors lacked HLA typing at each locus, the association tests relied only on the typed subset. Strong co-occurrence of HLA alleles, especially DR and DQ, made assigning TCR associations to individual alleles difficult. A further reported finding was that TCR beta sequences accurately predicted the HLA-A and HLA-B alleles for most subjects in the first cohort. CMV serostatus was the only immune exposure information available for the cohort. An association between a missense DCLRE1C variant and V-gene and J-gene trimming of TCR beta chains was found in a later genetic analysis and replicated in an independent cohort. The study gave a list of some 150 TCR beta chains associated with cytomegalovirus. In a later analysis, TCR association rates were found to vary across HLA loci, with the most associated TCRs seen for DRB1 alleles and the fewest for HLA-C alleles. It was suggested by the authors that the approach could potentially be generalized to other disease states and immunological phenotypes. Broadly in line with IMGT annotations, most TCR beta V segments showed up in productive rearrangements about 87% or about 30% of the time in an earlier analysis of 450 to 750 of the donors. A cluster of highly shared sequence variants was judged likely to represent a technical artifact of the sequencing pipeline. In both the original and validation cohorts, the classifier was reported to diagnose cytomegalovirus status with high specificity and sensitivity.

The cohort comprised fewer than 750 healthy bone marrow donors. All cohort members were sampled while nominally healthy, although unrecorded immune exposures were likely present. The donor tested CMV seronegative, placing the donor among the 352 seronegative members of the cohort. A peripheral blood sample was provided by each donor, and peripheral blood mononuclear cells were used for TCR beta sequencing. The Qiagen DNeasy Blood Extraction Kit was used to extract genomic DNA from the blood cell samples. Regarding this clone: There is no known antigen for this receptor. One base away there is no much larger clone; base qualities are not given.

Library preparation was by the immunoSEQ multiplex PCR assay. The multiplex PCR relied on a mix of 60 forward primers for TCR Vbeta segments and 13 reverse primers for TCR Jbeta segments. The CDR3 region of rearranged TCR beta genes was amplified from genomic DNA with a multiplex PCR assay. On the Illumina HiSeq System, the amplified TCR beta libraries were sequenced as 87-base-pair reads. In the original analysis: In a later analysis, tens of millions of unique TCR beta chains were counted across the roughly 700 repertoires, and roughly 10 million of these chains were shared by at least two donors. Raw reads were error-corrected and collapsed into unique sequences by a nearest-neighbor algorithm in which closely related sequences were merged to remove PCR and sequencing errors. V, D and J gene segments were assigned by aligning CDR3 sequences to IMGT reference sequences. For a sequence to be retained, at least a six-nucleotide match to both a V gene segment and a J gene segment was required. Rearrangements were called productive when the CDR3 lacked stop codons and stayed in frame with V and J; all others were non-productive. Following IMGT convention, CDR3 was defined as the stretch from the second conserved V-encoded cysteine to the conserved J-encoded phenylalanine. Sequences without an unambiguous match to a single V gene segment were excluded from the earlier analysis of about 600 of the donors. In an earlier analysis of 587 of the donors, a V segment was called functional when productive rearrangements were above 56.7%, and segregating when the standard deviation between donors exceeded 5%. A statistical classification framework was built to diagnose cytomegalovirus status from the catalog of TCR beta chain sequences. In a later analysis, V and J genes were assigned by comparing TCR nucleotide sequences against IMGT/GENE-DB human TR gene sequences. The TCRdist pipeline was used in a later analysis to assign CDR3 sequences and most-parsimonious VDJ recombination scenarios. In a later analysis, every TCR beta chain was defined by the combination of its CDR3 amino acid sequence and its V-gene family, and reads without a unique V-gene family were dropped. As a way to deal with suspected cross-contamination and a sequencing artifact, a later analysis dropped more than 500 nucleotide sequences that were highly shared and had low generation probability. For each public chain, a later analysis derived a clonal expansion index from normalized ranks of inferred template counts within each repertoire. Generation probabilities in a later analysis came from a VDJ recombination model fitted to out-of-frame rearrangements, and those results were checked against IGoR. In a later analysis, hypergeometric tests were used to score TCR-TCR, TCR-HLA and TCR-CMV co-occurrence, with a repertoire-size bias correction applied to TCR pairs. False discovery rates were estimated in a later analysis by permuting HLA or CMV assignments 20 times. A later analysis grouped co-occurring TCRs with DBSCAN, adding TCRdist sequence similarity when clustering within HLA-allele-positive subsets. Repertoires with fewer than 30,000 or more than 120,000 public chains, plus five repertoires with anomalous nucleotide sharing, were excluded from co-occurrence clustering. The clones in this table, taken by TCRdb from immuneACCESS, are in-frame only. Not every clone is retained; where verified, under half of the shortfall comes from an unresolved V gene, and the cause of the rest is unknown. The V and J calls and the clone size are those of that table, but D and trimming were determined from the DNA. This sample is represented by approximately 140,000 clones; around 67% of them were singletons. 1.5% to 2% of the sample goes to the ten largest clones.

This clonotype was obtained from a woman aged 18-35 years in good health and CMV-seronegative. The sample consisted of PBMCs.

The CDR3 amino acid sequence is: CASSVGAGGRSYNSPLHF. The DNA is as follows: TGTGCCAGCAGCGTAGGGGCAGGGGGCAGGTCCTATAATTCACCCCTCCACTTT. The V and J genes are TRBV9 and TRBJ1-6, with 8 central nucleotides matching TRBD1. In the germline V gene, CDR1 corresponds to SGDLS and CDR2 to YYNGEE. Ends trimmed: V by 0 bases, J by 1 base; bases unmatched to a gene: 6. From its cysteine to its phenylalanine, the CDR3 spans 18 amino acids. Only CDR3 DNA is held: 54 bases, read in frame from base 1.